This TCR beta chain derives from a study of T cells in Graves' hyperthyroidism and ophthalmopathy. Regarding the study as a whole: Ophthalmopathy stood apart from stable hyperthyroidism in a 13 V-J model.

RNA transcripts yielded amplified TCR beta CDR3 regions. First-round RT-PCR with HTBI primers amplified the TCR CDR3 region. Each CDR3 protein is one row after TCRdb ran MiXCR on the multiplex PCR reads. Among hundreds of thousands of distinct CDR3 sequences listed, 35% were seen once. There are 13 residues in the CDR3. Germline V CDR1 and CDR2: LNHDA, SQIVND (reference sequence). J lost 6 bases, V lost 6 bases, and 2 bases had no gene match. Many counts were recorded for this clonotype. Its antigen is as yet unknown. The source is a woman aged 35 to 49 with Graves' hyperthyroidism. This chain uses TRBV19 with TRBJ1-2; 12 bases match TRBD1. Sequencing was done on a sample of blood. CDR3 amino acids: CASRRDRGHGYTF. In DNA, the CDR3 is TGTGCCAGTAGGAGGGACAGGGGGCATGGCTACACCTTC.